Following are 16 T cell receptor beta chains from one sample sequenced in a study of cytomegalovirus exposure and HLA in healthy donors. PCR amplification relied on 60 Vbeta primers (plus 13 Jbeta primers). Assay used: immunoSEQ multiplex PCR; TCRdb lists only in-frame clones, some missing. Of fewer than 200,000 clones in the sample, 65% to 85% were seen once. The material sequenced was PBMCs. The source of these receptors is a man between 60 and 75 years old in good health and CMV-seronegative.

V is TRBV19 and J is TRBJ1-5; TRBD1 agrees at 10 bases. Germline assignment: CDR1 LNHDA and CDR2 SQIVND (reference sequence). The CDR3 is 15 residues long. Trimming took 5 bases from V and 6 from J; bases not matched to a gene: 7. CDR3 in amino acids: CASSPRTGGSQPQHF. The CDR3 nucleotides are TGTGCCAGTAGTCCCCGGACAGGGGGGAGTCAGCCCCAGCATTTT.

The chain recombines TRBV6-1 with TRBJ2-7; 9 nucleotides align to TRBD1. Germline V CDR1 and CDR2: MNHNS, SASEGT. The ends lost 7 bases at V and 2 bases at J; junction bases unmatched: 6. CDR3 length: 14 residues. The CDR3: CASMRDRATYEQYF. In nucleotides, the CDR3 is TGTGCCAGCATGCGGGACAGGGCTACCTACGAGCAGTACTTC.

Remarks on this clone: Sequence at one end of the junction differs from germline and may be a read error. This chain links TRBV29-1 with TRBJ2-1; 10 bases fit TRBD2. The CDR3 consists of 13 residues. From germline, CDR1 is SQVTM and CDR2 ANQGSEA. The CDR3 DNA follows: TGCAGCGCTGAAAGCGGGGGGGCGAATGAGCAGTTCTTC. Amino acid sequence: CSAESGGANEQFF.

The chain employs TRBV6-1 and TRBJ2-7, with 11 positions matching TRBD1. V shed 6 bases and J 3 bases; nucleotides not matched to a gene: 4. CDR3 length: 14 amino acids. Germline V gene data show CDR1 as MNHNS and CDR2 as SASEGT. The CDR3 spells CASRGTGGLYEQYF. The CDR3 DNA follows: TGTGCCAGCAGAGGGACAGGGGGTCTCTACGAGCAGTACTTC.

The rearrangement joins TRBV5-1 to TRBJ2-2, with 12 bases aligning to TRBD2. Germline V lookup: CDR1 SGHRS, CDR2 YFSETQ. There are 15 residues in the CDR3. V shed 5 bases and J 4 bases; nucleotides not matched to a gene: 3. The CDR3 sequence is CASRQTSGSTGELFF. In DNA, the CDR3 is TGCGCCAGCAGACAGACTAGCGGGAGCACCGGGGAGCTGTTTTTT.

The J gene is TRBJ2-6, the V gene TRBV7-9; 8 bases map to TRBD1. Trimming took 1 base from V and 4 from J; bases not matched to a gene: 9. Germline CDR1 is SEHNR and CDR2 is FQNEAQ (reference sequence). The CDR3 has 18 residues. The CDR3 loop is CASSLVATGVSGANVLTF. In DNA, the CDR3 is TGTGCCAGCAGCTTAGTAGCGACAGGGGTCTCCGGGGCCAACGTCCTGACTTTC.

With respect to this clone: A read error may account for a junction end that differs from germline. This rearrangement joins TRBV19 to TRBJ1-2; D remains unclear. The germline V gene has CDR1 LNHDA and CDR2 SQIVND (reference sequence). The CDR3 is 16 amino acids. The CDR3 loop reads CASSPTVIVPNYGYPF. The CDR3 DNA follows: TGTGCCAGTAGTCCCACCGTCATCGTACCTAACTATGGCTACCCCTTC.

The table lists this clone with a count of one. The chain joins TRBV5-1 to TRBJ1-3; D gene uncertain. The CDR3 contains 13 residues. V lost 3 bases, J lost 0 bases, and 4 bases lay in between. From germline, CDR1 is SGHRS and CDR2 YFSETQ. This chain's CDR3 is CASSSSSGNTIYF. Here the CDR3 DNA reads TGCGCCAGCAGCTCGTCCTCTGGAAACACCATATATTTT.

The chain carries TRBV2 and TRBJ2-7; D remains unclear. The germline V gene has CDR1 SNHLY and CDR2 FYNNEI. The CDR3 covers 20 residues. Trimming pared 2 bases from V and 3 bases from J, leaving 29 bases between. CDR3 DNA sequence: TGTGCCAGCAGTGAAACTCGACTCCCGCTCTCCATAAACGCGGTCTACGAGCAGTACTTC. This translates into CASSETRLPLSINAVYEQYF. Filled out from reference TRBV2 and TRBJ2-7, the complete variable domain reads EPEVTQTPSHQVTQMGQEVILRCVPISNHLYFYWYRQILGQKVEFLVSFYNNEISEKSEIFDDQFSVERPDGSNFTLKIRSTKLEDSAMYFCASSETRLPLSINAVYEQYFGPGTRLTVT.

This clone was counted only a few times. The CDR3 DNA follows: TGTGCCAGCACCCAGGGGGGCGGGACCGGGGAGCTGTTTTTT. It is translated as CASTQGGGTGELFF. The chain employs TRBV9 and TRBJ2-2, with D maybe TRBD1 (7 bases). Germline values: CDR1 SGDLS, CDR2 YYNGEE. V was shortened by 6 bases and J by 5 bases, with 14 bases between the two germline ends. This CDR3 spans 14 amino acids.

This chain connects TRBV29-1 to TRBJ2-1; 11 nucleotides line up with TRBD2. This CDR3 is built from 16 residues. V dropped 2 bases and J dropped 4; count of bases not matched to a gene: 7. Germline assignment: CDR1 SQVTM and CDR2 ANQGSEA. The CDR3 DNA sequence: TGCAGCGTTGAAAGGGGGACTAGCGGAATTTACAATGAGCAGTTCTTC. It specifies CSVERGTSGIYNEQFF.

The chain employs TRBV7-2 and TRBJ2-7; D gene unclear. Germline lookup yields CDR1 SGHTA and CDR2 FQGNSA. This CDR3 comprises 15 residues. Trimming took 0 bases from V and 0 from J, leaving 9 bases between them. The CDR3 protein is CASSLAFQVSYEQYF. In nucleotides, the CDR3 is TGTGCCAGCAGCTTAGCCTTCCAGGTCTCCTACGAGCAGTACTTC.

The CDR3 spells CATSRVAGVGANVLTF. In DNA form, the CDR3 reads TGTGCCACCAGCAGAGTGGCGGGAGTTGGGGCCAACGTCCTGACTTTC. This chain uses TRBV15 with TRBJ2-6, with 7 bases identical to TRBD2. This CDR3 has 16 residues. The V gene end was trimmed by 1 base and the J gene end by 3 bases; junction bases not matched to a gene: 3. Germline CDR1 LNHNV, CDR2 YYDKDF (reference sequence). The entire variable domain, with the rest obtained from reference TRBV15 and TRBJ2-6, is as follows: DAMVIQNPRYQVTQFGKPVTLSCSQTLNHNVMYWYQQKSSQAPKLLFHYYDKDFNNEADTPDNFQSRRPNTSFCFLDIRSPGLGDTAMYLCATSRVAGVGANVLTFGAGSRLTVL.

The sample holds a few counts of this clone. This sequence joins TRBV6-1 and TRBJ1-1, with 7 positions matching TRBD1. The CDR3 is made up of 13 amino acids. V was pared by 6 bases and J by 6 bases, with 7 bases of the junction left unmatched. From germline, CDR1 is MNHNS and CDR2 SASEGT. The CDR3 nucleotides read TGTGCCAGCAGGGACTACAGGGGCGCTGAAGCTTTCTTT. It is translated as CASRDYRGAEAFF.

The J gene is TRBJ2-1, the V gene TRBV5-4; D is perhaps TRBD1 (6 bases). The germline gives CDR1 SGHNT, CDR2 YYREEE (reference sequence). The CDR3 is 15 residues long. V was pared by 4 bases and J by 3 bases, with 14 bases between. The CDR3 here is CASSIGQGLYNEQFF. CDR3 DNA: TGTGCCAGCAGCATCGGGCAGGGGCTCTACAATGAGCAGTTCTTC.

This clone was observed a handful of times. The chain employs TRBV5-1 and TRBJ2-7; 10 bases map to TRBD1. V shed 6 bases and J 5 bases; nucleotides not matched to a gene: 5. The CDR3 length is 13 residues. Germline assignment: CDR1 SGHRS and CDR2 YFSETQ. The CDR3 sequence: CASNPTGGNEQYF. As DNA, the CDR3 is TGCGCCAGCAACCCGACAGGGGGCAACGAGCAGTACTTC. Combining the CDR3 with reference TRBV5-1 and TRBJ2-7 gives the whole variable domain KAGVTQTPRYLIKTRGQQVTLSCSPISGHRSVSWYQQTPGQGLQFLFEYFSETQRNKGNFPGRFSGRQFSNSRSEMNVSTLELGDSALYLCASNPTGGNEQYFGPGTRLTVT.